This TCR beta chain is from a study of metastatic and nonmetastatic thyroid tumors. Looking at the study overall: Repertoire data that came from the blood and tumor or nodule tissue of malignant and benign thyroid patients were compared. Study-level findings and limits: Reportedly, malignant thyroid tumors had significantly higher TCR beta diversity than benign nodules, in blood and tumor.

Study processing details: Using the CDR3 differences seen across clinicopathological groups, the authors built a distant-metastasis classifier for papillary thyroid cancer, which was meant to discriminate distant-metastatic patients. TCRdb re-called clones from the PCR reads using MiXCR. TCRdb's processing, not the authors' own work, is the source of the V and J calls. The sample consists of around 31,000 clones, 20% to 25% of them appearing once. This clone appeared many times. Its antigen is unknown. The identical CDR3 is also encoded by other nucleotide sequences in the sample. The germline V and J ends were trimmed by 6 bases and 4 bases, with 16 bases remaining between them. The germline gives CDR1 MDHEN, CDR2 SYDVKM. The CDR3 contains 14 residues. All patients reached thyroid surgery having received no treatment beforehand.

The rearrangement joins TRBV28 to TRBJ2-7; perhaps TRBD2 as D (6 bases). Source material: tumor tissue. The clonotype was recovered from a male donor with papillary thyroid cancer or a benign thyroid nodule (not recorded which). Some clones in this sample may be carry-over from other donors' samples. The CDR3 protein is CASSRRSGSYEQYF. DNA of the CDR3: TGTGCCAGCAGCCGGAGGTCCGGGAGTTACGAGCAGTACTTC. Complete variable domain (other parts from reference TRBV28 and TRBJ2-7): DVKVTQSSRYLVKRTGEKVFLECVQDMDHENMFWYRQDPGLGLRLIYFSYDVKMKEKGDIPEGYSVSREKKERFSLILESASTNQTSMYLCASSRRSGSYEQYFGPGTRLTVT.